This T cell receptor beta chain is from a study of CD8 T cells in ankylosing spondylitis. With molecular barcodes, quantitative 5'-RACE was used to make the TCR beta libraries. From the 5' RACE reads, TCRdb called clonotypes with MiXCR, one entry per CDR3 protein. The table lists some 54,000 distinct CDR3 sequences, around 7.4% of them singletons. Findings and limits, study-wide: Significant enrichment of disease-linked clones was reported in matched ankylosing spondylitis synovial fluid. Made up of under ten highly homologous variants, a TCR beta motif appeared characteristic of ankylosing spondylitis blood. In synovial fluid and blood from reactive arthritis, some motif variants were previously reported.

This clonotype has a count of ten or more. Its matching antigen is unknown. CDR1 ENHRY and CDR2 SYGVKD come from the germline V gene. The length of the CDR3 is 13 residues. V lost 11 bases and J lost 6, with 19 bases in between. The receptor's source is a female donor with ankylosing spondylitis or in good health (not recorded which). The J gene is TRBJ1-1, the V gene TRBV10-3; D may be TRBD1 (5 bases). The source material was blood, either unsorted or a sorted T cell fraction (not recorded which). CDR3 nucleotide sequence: TGTGCCGTCGAGAGGGACCCAGACCCTGAAGCTTTCTTT. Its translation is CAVERDPDPEAFF.